These 24 T cell receptor beta chains originate from one sample sequenced in a study of spatial heterogeneity in lung cancer. Time point denoted: sample taken at primary tumor resection. No antigen is known for these receptors. TCRdb re-called the 5' RACE reads through MiXCR, storing one row per CDR3 protein. Among 3,000 to 4,000 distinct CDR3 sequences listed, about 16% were seen once. General study points: Counts of expanded intratumoral alpha and beta TCRs tracked tumor mutation counts.

The specimen comprised lung tumor tissue, sampled at surgery. These receptors came from a male donor with early-stage non-small cell lung cancer.

The chain has TRBV4-1 and TRBJ2-7, with a possible D match to TRBD1 (6 bases). V was shortened by 3 bases and J by 3 bases, with 12 bases between the two germline ends. The CDR3 consists of 14 residues. Per the germline V gene, CDR1 is MGHRA and CDR2 is YSYEKL. The CDR3 DNA follows: TGCGCCAGCAGCCAGTCGGGACAATTCTACGAGCAGTACTTC. This gives the protein CASSQSGQFYEQYF.

In its sample, this clonotype was seen a few times. CDR3 sequence: CASNQGPTYNEQFF. DNA for the CDR3: TGTGCCAGCAATCAGGGCCCGACCTACAATGAGCAGTTCTTC. This chain connects TRBV6-6 to TRBJ2-1, with D possibly being TRBD1 (5 bases). Trimming left V 7 bases short and J 2 bases short, with 12 bases between. CDR3 length equals 14 residues. From germline, CDR1 is MNHNY and CDR2 SVGAGI (reference sequence).

The chain's CDR3 is CASSSYEGGELFF. DNA for the CDR3: TGTGCCAGCAGTTCCTATGAGGGCGGGGAGCTGTTTTTT. The rearrangement uses TRBV27 and TRBJ2-2; D perhaps matches TRBD2 (5 bases). CDR1 is MNHEY and CDR2 is SMNVEV in the germline V gene (reference sequence). Deletions cut 4 bases from V and 7 bases from J, with 10 bases between. The CDR3 extends over 13 amino acids.

CDR3 in amino acids: CAILRGEQYF. Here the CDR3 DNA reads TGCGCCATCCTAAGAGGAGAGCAGTACTTC. J is TRBJ2-7 and V is TRBV10-1; D is ambiguous. CDR3 length: 10 amino acids. Deletions cut 10 bases from V and 7 bases from J, with 11 bases between. Germline V CDR1 and CDR2: WNHNN, SYGVQD (reference sequence).

The chain uses TRBV20-1 and TRBJ2-3, with D possibly matching TRBD2 (6 bases). This CDR3 has 15 residues. Trimming took 3 bases from V and 8 from J, leaving 21 bases between them. The germline V gene encodes CDR1 DFQATT and CDR2 SNEGSKA (reference sequence). In nucleotides, the CDR3 is TGCAGTGCTAGCCAGACTAGGAGCCCCCTAGGTACGCAGTATTTT. The encoded protein is CSASQTRSPLGTQYF.

The gene calls are TRBV9 and TRBJ2-5; D is ambiguous. V was shortened by 7 bases and J by 1 base, with 11 bases between the two germline ends. CDR3 length equals 13 residues. Germline loops: CDR1 SGDLS, CDR2 YYNGEE. The CDR3 bases are TGTGCCAGCGCACTCGGAGTCCAAGAGACCCAGTACTTC. This translates into CASALGVQETQYF.

This clonotype was seen a handful of times. This chain connects TRBV28 to TRBJ2-7; 8 nucleotides line up with TRBD1. With 2 bases clipped from V and 0 bases from J, the junction kept 3 bases outside the gene matches. Germline loops: CDR1 MDHEN, CDR2 SYDVKM. This CDR3 is 15 amino acids long. DNA of the CDR3: TGTGCCAGCAGTTTAGTCGGACAGGGCTCCTACGAGCAGTACTTC. The encoded protein is CASSLVGQGSYEQYF.

This clonotype is medium-sized by share. The chain couples TRBV7-2 to TRBJ1-1; TRBD1 is a possible D gene (5 bases). Trimming shortened V by 1 base and J by 11 bases, and 14 bases separated the two germline ends. Germline loops: CDR1 SGHTA, CDR2 FQGNSA. The CDR3 has 13 amino acids. CDR3 region: CASSLVGPGGAFF. The CDR3 region has the DNA TGTGCCAGCAGCTTAGTGGGGCCCGGGGGGGCTTTCTTT.

The genes are TRBV7-2 and TRBJ2-5, with 8 bases lining up with TRBD2. The germline CDR1 and CDR2 sequences are SGHTA and FQGNSA. This CDR3 has 16 residues. V trimming: 0 bases; J trimming: 7 bases; junction bases outside the gene matches: 10. CDR3 protein: CASSLAPWTSSGTQYF. Here the CDR3 DNA reads TGTGCCAGCAGCTTAGCGCCTTGGACTAGCAGTGGGACCCAGTACTTC.

This sequence joins TRBV14 and TRBJ2-1; no reliable D call. Germline loops: CDR1 SGHDN, CDR2 FVKESK. V dropped 1 base and J dropped 3 bases, with 7 bases sitting between them. The CDR3 has 14 residues. In DNA form, the CDR3 reads TGTGCCAGCAGCCAAGCTGGGTTCTACAATGAGCAGTTCTTC. Translated: CASSQAGFYNEQFF.

By its share, this clonotype is medium-sized. V is TRBV23-1 and J is TRBJ2-1; 10 nucleotides line up with TRBD2. TRBV23-1 is classed as an ORF, of uncertain function. V trimming: 0 bases; J trimming: 5 bases; junction bases outside the gene matches: 7. This CDR3 has 17 residues. CDR3 amino acids: CASSQSFRTSGNNEQFF. The CDR3, as DNA: TGCGCCAGCAGTCAATCCTTCCGGACTAGCGGTAACAATGAGCAGTTCTTC.

The chain has TRBV9 and TRBJ2-7; D is uncertain. The CDR3 is 14 residues long. Trimming shortened V by 2 bases and J by 5 bases, and 14 bases separated the two germline ends. The germline V gene encodes CDR1 SGDLS and CDR2 YYNGEE. The CDR3 DNA is TGTGCCAGCAGCGTCCGCCCAGCACCCGACGAGCAGTACTTC. Its translation: CASSVRPAPDEQYF. The variable domain in full, completed from reference TRBV9 and TRBJ2-7, reads DSGVTQTPKHLITATGQRVTLRCSPRSGDLSVYWYQQSLDQGLQFLIQYYNGEERAKGNILERFSAQQFPDLHSELNLSSLELGDSALYFCASSVRPAPDEQYFGPGTRLTVT.

This chain links TRBV6-2 or TRBV6-3 with TRBJ2-3; D is uncertain. Germline V gene data show CDR1 as MNHEY and CDR2 as SVGEGT. Trimming removed 6 bases from V and 5 bases from J, with 15 bases in between. The CDR3 is 14 amino acids. The CDR3 spells CASRGMAPGDTQYF. CDR3 in DNA: TGTGCCAGCAGGGGGATGGCGCCAGGAGATACGCAGTATTTT.

This clonotype was seen only a few times. The J gene is TRBJ2-7, the V gene TRBV5-1; TRBD2 is a possible D gene (7 bases). The CDR3 is made up of 15 amino acids. The V end was cut by 2 bases, the J end by 4 bases, with 16 bases between. The germline gives CDR1 SGHRS, CDR2 YFSETQ. The CDR3 sequence: CASSLSSGGNYEQYF. The DNA of the CDR3 is TGCGCCAGCAGCTTATCCTCGGGGGGCAATTACGAGCAGTACTTC.

This clonotype was counted only a few times. Here the CDR3 DNA reads TGTGCCTGGAGTGTGGGGGGGCCGCAAGAGACCCAGTACTTC. Its protein is CAWSVGGPQETQYF. The rearrangement links TRBV30 to TRBJ2-5; possibly TRBD2 for D (7 bases). Looked up from germline, CDR1 is GTSNPN and CDR2 is SVGIG (reference sequence). The CDR3 totals 14 residues. V was pared by 0 bases and J by 2 bases, with 10 bases between.

This clonotype is classed as large. The gene calls are TRBV20-1 and TRBJ2-2; the D is unclear. Germline V gene lookup returns CDR1 DFQATT and CDR2 SNEGSKA (reference sequence). V was pared by 6 bases and J by 0 bases, with 11 bases between. CDR3 length: 14 residues. In DNA form, the CDR3 reads TGCAGTGCGTCAAGAAGGACGAACACCGGGGAGCTGTTTTTT. Its protein product is CSASRRTNTGELFF.

V is TRBV5-6 and J is TRBJ2-7; D remains ambiguous. Germline V lookup: CDR1 SGHDT, CDR2 YYEEEE. V gave up 1 base and J gave up 7 bases, with 9 bases separating them. The CDR3 totals 12 residues. This CDR3 is CASSLRPREQYF. The DNA for the CDR3 is TGTGCCAGCAGCTTGAGACCGAGGGAGCAGTACTTC.

Relative to its sample, this clonotype is medium-sized. This chain links TRBV7-8 with TRBJ2-3, with 12 bases matching TRBD2. CDR1 and CDR2 from the germline V gene are SGHVS and FQNEAQ. Trimming cost V 4 bases and J 0 bases; bases outside gene matches: 2. The CDR3 consists of 16 residues. This chain's CDR3 is CASSSLAGGSTDTQYF. The CDR3 DNA sequence: TGTGCCAGCAGCTCCCTAGCGGGAGGGAGCACAGATACGCAGTATTTT.

This clonotype has more than one count but fewer than ten. The V call is TRBV7-9, the J call TRBJ2-3, with 12 bases fitting TRBD2. This CDR3 is 16 amino acids long. V shed 4 bases and J 3 bases; nucleotides not matched to a gene: 5. Germline V CDR1 and CDR2: SEHNR, FQNEAQ (reference sequence). The CDR3 region is CASSSRLAGVTDTQYF. CDR3 in DNA: TGTGCCAGCAGCTCGAGACTAGCGGGAGTAACAGATACGCAGTATTTT.

The chain uses TRBV4-1 and TRBJ1-5; maybe TRBD1 (5 bases). This CDR3 spans 13 amino acids. CDR1 and CDR2 from the germline V gene are MGHRA and YSYEKL. V lost 2 bases and J lost 9, with 11 bases in between. CDR3 in amino acids: CASSQPGRGPQHF. CDR3 sequence (DNA): TGCGCCAGCAGCCAACCGGGACGGGGGCCCCAGCATTTT.

This clonotype was counted a few times. The chain has TRBV29-1 and TRBJ2-5; TRBD1 is a possible D gene (6 bases). The CDR3 is made up of 11 amino acids. Germline V gene sequence: CDR1 SQVTM, CDR2 ANQGSEA. Trimming left V 7 bases short and J 5 bases short, with 11 bases between. The CDR3: CSAGQMETQYF. CDR3 nucleotides: TGCAGCGCTGGACAGATGGAGACCCAGTACTTC.

The chain links TRBV6-6 to TRBJ1-5; D gene ambiguous. Trimming cost V 8 bases and J 6 bases, with 14 bases left between them. This CDR3 region has 13 residues. The germline V gene has CDR1 MNHNY and CDR2 SVGAGI (reference sequence). This CDR3 reads CASAGEWSQPQHF. The CDR3 nucleotides are TGTGCCAGCGCCGGGGAGTGGAGTCAGCCCCAGCATTTT.

This clonotype occurred a few times. V and J are TRBV11-2 and TRBJ2-3; 11 positions match TRBD2. Trimming at V came to 3 bases and at J to 0 bases, leaving 8 bases not matched to a gene. CDR1 and CDR2 (germline): SGHAT, FQNNGV. The CDR3 length is 18 residues. The CDR3 is CASSFNFGTSGSTDTQYF. CDR3 nucleotides: TGTGCCAGCAGCTTTAACTTTGGGACTAGCGGAAGCACAGATACGCAGTATTTT.

The J gene is TRBJ2-1, the V gene TRBV19; 15 nucleotides agree with TRBD2. With V trimmed by 5 bases and J by 9 bases, 5 bases remained unmatched. CDR3 size: 15 residues. Per the germline V gene, CDR1 is LNHDA and CDR2 is SQIVND (reference sequence). The CDR3 nucleotides read TGTGCCAGTAGTCTCGGACTAGCGGGAGGGGGTGAGCAGTTCTTC. As protein: CASSLGLAGGGEQFF.